The 25 T cell receptor beta chains given below trace back to one sample, sequenced in a study of shared clonotypes between healthy human individuals. Only in-frame clones appear in the TCRdb table, and some are missing; sequencing was by immunoSEQ multiplex PCR. The table includes more than 400,000 clones, about 96% detected once. The sequencing sample was made of naive CD4+ T cells sorted from blood. Sample subset: CD45RA+ positively selected. The receptors derive from a woman aged 25 to 45 in good health.

The chain has TRBV19 and TRBJ2-7; 8 bases are a match to TRBD1. This CDR3 has 15 residues. V was pared by 5 bases and J by 0 bases, with 6 bases of the junction left unmatched. Germline V CDR1 and CDR2: LNHDA, SQIVND (reference sequence). CDR3 amino acids: CASSSRTGSSYEQYF. CDR3 nucleotide sequence: TGTGCCAGTAGTTCGCGGACAGGGAGCTCCTACGAGCAGTACTTC.

Comment on this clone: At the DNA level, this CDR3 is encoded by other sequences in the same sample as well. J is TRBJ2-7 and V is TRBV2; D uncertain. Trimming removed 6 bases at V and 0 bases at J, with 6 bases between. Germline loops: CDR1 SNHLY, CDR2 FYNNEI. The CDR3 loop spans 12 amino acids. Here the CDR3 DNA reads TGTGCCAGCAGGGGCAGCTCCTACGAGCAGTACTTC. Residues: CASRGSSYEQYF.

This clone was found once. V is TRBV27 and J is TRBJ2-5, with D hard to call. The J call may not be correct, given that the DNA end is closer to TRBJ2-7. Per germline, CDR1 MNHEY and CDR2 SMNVEV (reference sequence). This CDR3 spans 15 amino acids. The CDR3 DNA follows: TGTGCCAGCAGTTTATCTACCGGTTTCGTCTACGAGCAGTACTTC. Translated: CASSLSTGFVYEQYF.

This sequence joins TRBV5-1 and TRBJ1-4; no clear D. CDR3 size: 16 residues. The V end was cut by 0 bases, the J end by 4 bases, with 13 bases between. CDR1 and CDR2 from the germline V gene are SGHRS and YFSETQ. The CDR3 sequence is CASSLGSQSSNEKLFF. The CDR3 DNA sequence: TGCGCCAGCAGCTTGGGTAGTCAGTCAAGTAATGAAAAACTGTTTTTT.

This sequence joins TRBV2 and TRBJ2-2; D possibly matches TRBD1 or TRBD2 (5 bases each). The CDR3 spans 14 residues. Germline-derived CDR1 and CDR2 are SNHLY and FYNNEI. V was trimmed by 6 bases and J by 8 bases, leaving 16 bases between them. The CDR3 sequence is CASSPGPTTGELFF. The CDR3 DNA is TGTGCCAGCAGCCCGGGACCCACGACAGGGGAGCTGTTTTTT.

The V and J genes are TRBV18 and TRBJ2-1; the match to TRBD2 covers 11 bases. Looked up from germline, CDR1 is KGHSH and CDR2 is LQKENI. V gave up 1 base and J gave up 4 bases; unmatched junction bases: 6. The CDR3 sequence is 17 residues long. The CDR3 DNA sequence: TGTGCCAGCTCACCACGGAGTTTAGCGGGAGGGTACAATGAGCAGTTCTTC. It specifies CASSPRSLAGGYNEQFF.

The chain carries TRBV11-2 and TRBJ2-6; D not resolved. The CDR3 consists of 16 residues. Trimming cost V 10 bases and J 0 bases, with 16 bases left between them. Germline CDR1 is SGHAT and CDR2 is FQNNGV. For the CDR3, the DNA is TGTGCCACCACCGACTGGAAGAGCTCTGGGGCCAACGTCCTGACTTTC. Translating it yields CATTDWKSSGANVLTF.

The DNA for the CDR3 is TGTGCCAGCAGAACAGGGGTAACGGGGGAGCTGTTTTTT. This gives the protein CASRTGVTGELFF. The chain recombines TRBV7-2 with TRBJ2-2, with 7 positions matching TRBD1. The CDR3 has 13 amino acids. From germline, CDR1 is SGHTA and CDR2 FQGNSA. Trimming cost V 6 bases and J 8 bases; bases outside gene matches: 6.

CDR3 amino acids: CASSFEVRAGEETQYF. CDR3 nucleotide sequence: TGTGCCAGCAGCTTCGAGGTTAGGGCGGGAGAGGAGACCCAGTACTTC. V usage is TRBV7-9 and J usage is TRBJ2-5; TRBD2 matches 7 bases. J lost 5 bases, V lost 3 bases, and 12 bases had no gene match. The CDR3 has 16 residues. Per germline, CDR1 SEHNR and CDR2 FQNEAQ (reference sequence).

This clone was found once. Written as DNA, the CDR3 is TGTGCCAGCAGTCGACTAGCGGGAGTAGGCGGGGAGCTGTTTTTT. Translation: CASSRLAGVGGELFF. The chain is built from TRBV25-1 and TRBJ2-2, with 12 nucleotides matching TRBD2. CDR1 MGHDK and CDR2 SYGVNS come from the germline V gene. Germline trimming cut 5 bases from V and 7 bases from J; bases unmatched to any gene: 5. CDR3 length: 15 residues.

This chain links TRBV2 with TRBJ2-3; the D gene is possibly TRBD1 (5 bases). This CDR3 contains 14 residues. Trimming left V 3 bases short and J 2 bases short, with 9 bases between. Per the germline V gene, CDR1 is SNHLY and CDR2 is FYNNEI. The CDR3 spells CASSDRQYTDTQYF. CDR3 DNA: TGTGCCAGCAGTGATAGACAGTACACAGATACGCAGTATTTT.

The gene calls are TRBV11-2 and TRBJ1-1, with D possibly being TRBD1 (5 bases). Per the germline V gene, CDR1 is SGHAT and CDR2 is FQNNGV. The CDR3 extends over 17 amino acids. V lost 1 base and J 1 base, leaving 16 bases between the germline ends. This CDR3 reads CASSLGAGLGWNTEAFF. The CDR3 DNA is TGTGCCAGCAGCTTAGGCGCGGGACTCGGATGGAACACTGAAGCTTTCTTT.

V usage is TRBV7-3 and J usage is TRBJ2-7; TRBD2 matches at 7 bases. V was pared by 2 bases and J by 0 bases, with 4 bases of the junction left unmatched. Germline loops: CDR1 SGHTA, CDR2 FQGTGA. There are 15 residues in the CDR3. Here the CDR3 DNA reads TGTGCCAGCAGCTTACGGCGGGGGAGCTCCTACGAGCAGTACTTC. It specifies CASSLRRGSSYEQYF.

The rearrangement links TRBV2 to TRBJ2-5, with no clear D. Deletions cut 3 bases from V and 4 bases from J, with 9 bases between. The CDR3 consists of 13 residues. Germline V gene sequence: CDR1 SNHLY, CDR2 FYNNEI. Written as DNA, the CDR3 is TGTGCCAGCAGTGATCCTGGTGGAGAGACCCAGTACTTC. Translation gives CASSDPGGETQYF.

Notes on this clone: The sample has other DNA sequences that encode this CDR3 too. The rearrangement uses TRBV18 and TRBJ2-2; TRBD1 matches 8 bases. The CDR3 extends over 15 amino acids. Germline CDR1 is KGHSH and CDR2 is LQKENI. V shed 3 bases and J 1 base; nucleotides not matched to a gene: 1. CDR3: CASSPGTGNTGELFF. The CDR3 DNA follows: TGTGCCAGCTCACCGGGGACAGGGAACACCGGGGAGCTGTTTTTT.

The CDR3 DNA reads TGTGCCAGCTCACCAGGGAATTATGGCTACACCTTC. Translated: CASSPGNYGYTF. This rearrangement joins TRBV18 to TRBJ1-2; D gene ambiguous. The CDR3 totals 12 residues. The germline V gene encodes CDR1 KGHSH and CDR2 LQKENI. With 2 bases removed from V and 5 bases from J, the gap between germline ends came to 6 bases.

The V and J genes are TRBV18 and TRBJ1-2; 7 bases match TRBD1. The CDR3 totals 13 residues. CDR1 is KGHSH and CDR2 is LQKENI in the germline V gene. V was pared by 4 bases and J by 6 bases, with 5 bases of the junction left unmatched. CDR3 in amino acids: CASSLGTADGYTF. CDR3 coding DNA: TGTGCCAGCTCACTTGGGACAGCGGATGGCTACACCTTC.

This rearrangement joins TRBV7-9 to TRBJ2-7; 12 nucleotides match TRBD2. The CDR3 covers 18 residues. Germline CDR1 and CDR2: SEHNR and FQNEAQ (reference sequence). Trimming took 4 bases from V and 2 from J; bases not matched to a gene: 12. The CDR3 DNA reads TGTGCCAGCAGCTCTCCCCGGCTAGCGGGAGGGACGGCCTACGAGCAGTACTTC. Protein: CASSSPRLAGGTAYEQYF.

The rearrangement links TRBV5-4 to TRBJ2-1; the D is unclear. V lost 1 base to trimming and J lost 0 bases, with 11 bases between them. Germline assignment: CDR1 SGHNT and CDR2 YYREEE (reference sequence). The CDR3 extends over 16 amino acids. CDR3 protein: CASSLKRLSSYNEQFF. CDR3 DNA: TGTGCCAGCAGCTTGAAGCGACTGAGCTCCTACAATGAGCAGTTCTTC.

The V and J genes are TRBV5-6 and TRBJ1-5; D may be TRBD1 (5 bases). Germline values: CDR1 SGHDT, CDR2 YYEEEE. This CDR3 is built from 15 residues. The germline V and J ends were trimmed by 4 bases and 6 bases, with 17 bases remaining between them. The CDR3 bases are TGTGCCAGCAGCCGTCGAGCTCAGGGTGCTCAGCCCCAGCATTTT. Translating gives CASSRRAQGAQPQHF.

V gene TRBV19 combines with J gene TRBJ1-5; D may be TRBD1 (5 bases). The CDR3 is made up of 14 amino acids. V gave up 6 bases and J gave up 3 bases, with 12 bases separating them. The V gene's germline CDR1 is LNHDA and CDR2 SQIVND (reference sequence). The CDR3 DNA follows: TGTGCCAGTAGCACCCAGGGAGTCAATCAGCCCCAGCATTTT. This gives the protein CASSTQGVNQPQHF.

The chain combines TRBV11-2 with TRBJ2-1; D ambiguous. Trimming took 0 bases from V and 4 from J, leaving 7 bases between them. The CDR3 has 14 amino acids. Germline V CDR1 and CDR2: SGHAT, FQNNGV. The CDR3 protein is CASSLDRWYNEQFF. The CDR3 DNA sequence: TGTGCCAGCAGCTTAGATCGCTGGTACAATGAGCAGTTCTTC.

The chain carries TRBV2 and TRBJ1-4; 7 nucleotides match TRBD1. The V segment lost 7 bases and the J segment 4 bases; nucleotides outside the gene matches: 3. Germline V gene sequence: CDR1 SNHLY, CDR2 FYNNEI. The CDR3 runs to 13 residues. The CDR3 region is CASNWDSNEKLFF. The DNA of the CDR3 is TGTGCCAGCAATTGGGACAGTAATGAAAAACTGTTTTTT.

This chain uses TRBV21-1 with TRBJ1-5. TRBV21-1 has pseudogene status. The CDR3 runs 13 residues. CDR3 sequence (DNA): TGTGCCAGCAGCACCCAACGGAATCAGCCCCAGCATTTT. This translates into CASSTQRNQPQHF.

This clone was counted once. The rearrangement joins TRBV14 to TRBJ2-2; D ambiguous. Germline V lookup: CDR1 SGHDN, CDR2 FVKESK. This CDR3 has 16 residues. With 1 base removed from V and 4 bases from J, the gap between germline ends came to 13 bases. CDR3 nucleotide sequence: TGTGCCAGCAGCCAAGTGGTGGGGAAGGGCACCGGGGAGCTGTTTTTT. Protein sequence: CASSQVVGKGTGELFF. The full variable domain, in which reference TRBV14 and TRBJ2-2 provide the parts outside the CDR3, is EAGVTQFPSHSVIEKGQTVTLRCDPISGHDNLYWYRRVMGKEIKFLLHFVKESKQDESGMPNNRFLAERTGGTYSTLKVQPAELEDSGVYFCASSQVVGKGTGELFFGEGSRLTVL.